A selection of T cell receptor beta chains follows, all from one sample in a study of blood T cell repertoires in COVID-19. TCRdb's copy holds only in-frame clones and misses some; the assay was immunoSEQ multiplex PCR. The sample lists under 200,000 clones, around four fifths occurring once. The material sequenced was PBMCs or T cells enriched from blood (not recorded which). All receptors derive from a woman aged 45 to 65 in a cohort exposed to, infected with or recovered from COVID-19 (not recorded which). Both conserved end residues are part of each CDR3. The D gene is left open where the match is weak. The size field is filled for only some rows; it gives once, few, many or a size class.

j_gene | v_gene | abundance | d_gene | CDR3aa | CDR3nt
TRBJ1-2 | TRBV28 | NA | TRBD1 | CASSLGTGFGYTF | TGTGCCAGCAGTCTAGGGACAGGGTTTGGCTACACCTTC
TRBJ2-2 | TRBV12-3/TRBV12-4 | NA | NA | CASSPTSTGELFF | TGTGCCAGCAGTCCGACTAGCACCGGGGAGCTGTTTTTT
TRBJ2-3 | TRBV4-3 | NA | TRBD1 | CASSPGQGKDTQYF | TGCGCCAGCAGCCCCGGACAGGGGAAAGATACGCAGTATTTT
TRBJ1-2 | TRBV7-2 | NA | TRBD1 | CASSLAQDRGRYGYTF | TGTGCCAGCAGCTTAGCACAAGACAGGGGTCGGTATGGCTACACCTTC
TRBJ1-1 | TRBV30 | NA | NA | CAWSARSEAFF | TGTGCCTGGAGCGCGCGGAGTGAAGCTTTCTTT
TRBJ1-3 | TRBV6-5 | NA | NA | CASSMERRGTIYF | TGTGCCAGCAGCATGGAGAGGAGAGGCACCATATATTTT
TRBJ2-7 | TRBV19 | few | TRBD2 | CASTTSGGTYEQYF | TGTGCCAGTACCACTAGCGGGGGAACCTACGAGCAGTACTTC
TRBJ1-6 | TRBV28 | once | TRBD1 | CASRVSGTGVSPLHF | TGTGCCAGCAGGGTTTCCGGGACAGGGGTGTCACCCCTCCACTTT
TRBJ1-1 | TRBV27 | NA | TRBD1 | CASSRWTGARGNTEAFF | TGTGCCAGCAGTCGATGGACAGGGGCCCGGGGGAACACTGAAGCTTTCTTT
TRBJ2-3 | TRBV19 | NA | NA | CASSIGGTSTDTQYF | TGTGCCAGTAGTATAGGAGGGACATCCACAGATACGCAGTATTTT
TRBJ2-1 | TRBV6-2/TRBV6-3 | NA | NA | CASSYSTAHNEQFF | TGTGCCAGCAGTTACTCAACTGCCCACAATGAGCAGTTCTTC
TRBJ2-7 | TRBV24-1 | few | NA | CATSDPHGPTPYEQYF | TGTGCCACCAGTGATCCCCATGGGCCCACACCCTACGAGCAGTACTTC
TRBJ1-1 | TRBV27 | NA | TRBD1 | CASSLDRGTEAFF | TGTGCCAGCAGTTTGGACAGGGGTACTGAAGCTTTCTTT
TRBJ2-7 | TRBV25-1 | NA | NA | CASAPRGSYEQYF | TGTGCCAGCGCCCCCAGGGGCTCCTACGAGCAGTACTTC
TRBJ1-2 | TRBV5-1 | NA | TRBD1 | CASSPTSGTAYGYTF | TGCGCCAGCAGTCCGACTTCCGGGACAGCGTATGGCTACACCTTC
TRBJ2-7 | TRBV27 | NA | NA | CASSFGGDTSYEQYF | TGTGCCAGCAGTTTCGGAGGAGACACCTCCTACGAGCAGTACTTC
TRBJ1-2 | TRBV29-1 | NA | NA | CSVPVTGRGYTF | TGCAGCGTCCCCGTAACAGGGCGGGGCTACACCTTC
TRBJ2-1 | TRBV7-2 | once | NA | CASSLAGEQWFF | TGTGCCAGCAGCTTAGCCGGGGAGCAGTGGTTCTTC
TRBJ1-2 | TRBV2 | once | NA | CASSDRARGYTF | TGTGCCAGCAGTGACAGGGCGCGGGGCTACACCTTC
TRBJ2-3 | TRBV27 | NA | TRBD1 | CASSSRHPGQADTQYF | TGTGCCAGCAGTTCACGACATCCGGGACAGGCGGATACGCAGTATTTT
TRBJ2-1 | TRBV24-1 | NA | TRBD2 | CATSDWTSGSSYNEQFF | TGTGCCACCAGTGATTGGACTAGCGGGAGCTCCTACAATGAGCAGTTCTTC
TRBJ2-5 | TRBV27 | NA | TRBD2 | CASSFGDSGRRETQYF | TGTGCCAGCAGTTTTGGGGACAGCGGGAGGCGAGAGACCCAGTACTTC
TRBJ1-2 | TRBV2 | NA | NA | CASRGTGIWYYGYTF | TGTGCCAGCAGGGGTACAGGGATCTGGTACTATGGCTACACCTTC
TRBJ2-3 | TRBV6-4 | NA | TRBD2 | CASSDLSGGPLDTQYF | TGTGCCAGCAGTGACTTGTCGGGGGGGCCTTTGGATACGCAGTATTTT
TRBJ1-1 | TRBV7-2 | many | NA | CASSLYLGGVAEAFF | TGTGCCAGCAGCTTATATCTCGGGGGAGTGGCTGAAGCTTTCTTT
TRBJ2-5 | TRBV30 | once | TRBD2 | CAWSVGGGGLYF | TGTGCCTGGAGTGTAGGTGGGGGGGGACTGTACTTC
TRBJ1-1 | TRBV11-3 | NA | TRBD1 | CASSRQGSNTEAFF | TGTGCCAGCAGCCGACAGGGATCGAACACTGAAGCTTTCTTT
TRBJ1-4 | TRBV28 | NA | TRBD1 | CASSRVDREREKLFF | TGTGCCAGCAGCCGGGTGGACAGGGAGAGGGAAAAACTGTTTTTT
TRBJ1-2 | TRBV16 | once | TRBD1 | CASSQRDRVTNYGYTF | TGTGCCAGCAGCCAACGCGACAGGGTTACCAACTATGGCTACACCTTC
TRBJ2-2 | TRBV21-1 | NA | NA | CASSKVYGHNEQGFTGELFF | TGTGCCAGCAGCAAAGTGTACGGGCACAACGAACAGGGTTTCACCGGGGAGCTGTTTTTT
TRBJ2-7 | TRBV6-6 | NA | NA | CASSPEGIAVSYEQYF | TGTGCCAGCAGCCCAGAGGGGATAGCGGTATCCTACGAGCAGTACTTC
TRBJ2-7 | TRBV4-1 | NA | NA | CASSQNFGGPLGSYEQYF | TGCGCCAGCAGCCAAAACTTCGGGGGGCCCCTTGGATCCTACGAGCAGTACTTC
TRBJ1-1 | TRBV5-4 | NA | NA | CASYTFGGGGPEAFF | TGTGCCAGTTATACCTTCGGGGGAGGTGGACCTGAAGCTTTCTTT
TRBJ2-3 | TRBV7-2 | NA | TRBD2 | CASSLLAGLTDTQYF | TGTGCCAGCAGCTTACTAGCGGGGCTCACAGATACGCAGTATTTT
TRBJ2-1 | TRBV28 | NA | NA | CASSVNNEQFF | TGTGCCAGCAGTGTAAACAATGAGCAGTTCTTC
TRBJ2-3 | TRBV7-9 | NA | TRBD1 | CASSHVGTGDGTDTQYF | TGTGCCAGCAGCCATGTAGGGACAGGGGATGGCACAGATACGCAGTATTTT
TRBJ1-1 | TRBV19 | NA | NA | CASSKDPQDEAFF | TGTGCCAGTAGTAAGGATCCACAGGATGAAGCTTTCTTT
TRBJ1-1 | TRBV6-2/TRBV6-3 | NA | NA | CASSSQRQPMNTEAFF | TGTGCCAGCAGTTCCCAAAGACAGCCTATGAACACTGAAGCTTTCTTT
TRBJ2-7 | TRBV30 | NA | NA | CAWSVRETSPEVDSYEQYF | TGTGCCTGGAGTGTACGGGAGACCAGCCCGGAGGTAGACTCCTACGAGCAGTACTTC
TRBJ1-1 | TRBV29-1 | many | NA | CSVGRAEDTEAFF | TGCAGCGTTGGCAGAGCTGAGGACACTGAAGCTTTCTTT
TRBJ2-1 | TRBV19 | NA | TRBD2 | CASTPLAGVSNEQFF | TGTGCCAGTACGCCCCTAGCGGGAGTATCAAATGAGCAGTTCTTC
TRBJ1-4 | TRBV19 | NA | TRBD1 | CASSRTTGVGATNEKLFF | TGTGCCAGTAGCCGGACAACAGGGGTAGGGGCAACTAATGAAAAACTGTTTTTT
TRBJ2-1 | TRBV7-3 | NA | TRBD2 | CASSFGTSGYNEQFF | TGTGCCAGCAGCTTCGGGACTAGCGGTTACAATGAGCAGTTCTTC
TRBJ1-6 | TRBV2 | NA | NA | CASSGGASNSPLHF | TGTGCCAGCAGTGGAGGCGCCTCTAATTCACCCCTCCACTTT
TRBJ2-7 | TRBV10-3 | few | TRBD1 | CAISSGTGAGAVYEQYF | TGTGCCATCAGTTCCGGGACAGGGGCCGGAGCAGTCTACGAGCAGTACTTC
TRBJ2-2 | TRBV29-1 | NA | TRBD1 | CSGRQGTGELFF | TGCAGCGGTAGACAGGGGACCGGGGAGCTGTTTTTT